The sequence of this T cell receptor beta chain was determined in a study of blood T cell repertoires in COVID-19. Study in general: Samples of COVID-19 (acute and convalescent) were obtained from the United States, Italy and Spain. Sources were T cells, B-cell-depleted T cells, or PBMCs; the material itself was cDNA or gDNA.

Authors' data handling: Counts of nucleated cells, estimated from reference gene primer amplification, were obtained. Profiling relied on immunoSEQ multiplex PCR, and the TCRdb table lists in-frame clones only, not all of them. The D gene and trimming were derived from the DNA, and the V and J assignments and clone size from that table. Of about 140,000 clones listed, 85% to 90% are singletons. The sequencing input was peripheral blood. The TCR originated in a human donor in a cohort sampled during active COVID-19.

CDR3 loop: CASSFGLAGDNEQFF. The CDR3 DNA reads TGCGCCAGCAGCTTTGGACTAGCGGGGGACAATGAGCAGTTCTTC. The chain links TRBV4-1 to TRBJ2-1, with 13 bases identical to TRBD2. CDR1 is MGHRA, CDR2 YSYEKL, per germline. The junction had 3 bases not matched to a gene; V was cut back by 5 bases and J by 5 bases. The CDR3 extends over 15 amino acids.